Listed here are 15 T cell receptor beta chains from one sample, sequenced in a study of molecular identifiers for immune sequencing clone quantification. A single record per CDR3 protein comes from TCRdb applying MiXCR to the PCR reads. The data contain about half a million distinct CDR3 sequences, less than 30% of them singletons. Input material: naive CD8+ T cells from blood, with Jurkat cell RNA spiked in. Subset noted: FACS-sorted CD8+CD4-CCR7+CD45RA+ naive T cells. The receptor source for this set is a human donor in good health. Some libraries in this study had Jurkat cell RNA spiked in.

In its sample, this clonotype was seen a few times. The V and J genes are TRBV12-3 or TRBV12-4 and TRBJ1-5; possible D gene TRBD1, 5 bases. Between the trimmed V and J ends, which lost 6 bases and 2 bases, there was a span of 23 bases. The CDR3 contains 18 residues. The chain's CDR3 is CASSPVWRRGMGNQPQHF. In nucleotides, the CDR3 is TGTGCCAGCAGCCCCGTGTGGAGGAGGGGTATGGGCAATCAGCCCCAGCATTTT.

The V call is TRBV11-2, the J call TRBJ1-2; 10 positions agree with TRBD1. The CDR3 is made up of 15 amino acids. Per germline, CDR1 SGHAT and CDR2 FQNNGV. The junction had 11 bases not matched to a gene; V was cut back by 5 bases and J by 8 bases. The CDR3 is CASSPGQGEAWGYTF. CDR3 DNA sequence: TGTGCCAGCAGCCCCGGACAGGGGGAGGCTTGGGGCTACACCTTC.

This clonotype was seen just once. The CDR3 region has the DNA TGTGCCAGCATCGAAGCGGGGATGAACACTGAAGCTTTCTTT. Its protein is CASIEAGMNTEAFF. The gene calls are TRBV6-6 and TRBJ1-1, with unresolved D. The CDR3 totals 14 residues. The germline CDR1 and CDR2 sequences are MNHNY and SVGAGI (reference sequence). Trimming cost V 7 bases and J 0 bases, with 12 bases left between them.

Notes on this clonotype: Being one base from a much bigger clone, this may be a read error. The rearrangement links TRBV12-3 or TRBV12-4 to TRBJ1-5; weak D call: TRBD1 (5 bases). The CDR3 sequence is 14 residues long. The V end was cut by 6 bases, the J end by 6 bases, with 15 bases between. The CDR3 protein is CASSPSLGTQPQHF. CDR3 nucleotides: TGTGCCAGCAGCCCTTCTTTGGGGACTCAGCCCCAGCATTTT.

This clonotype has a count of ten or more. One end of the junction is discordant with germline, which a read error may explain. This chain links TRBV7-9 with TRBJ1-1, with D hard to call. The CDR3 consists of 11 residues. Germline V gene sequence: CDR1 SEHNR, CDR2 FQNEAQ (reference sequence). The CDR3 bases are TGCGCCAGCAGCCAGAACACTGAAGCTTTCTTT. This codes for CASSQNTEAFF. The variable domain in full, with the rest retrieved from reference TRBV7-9 and TRBJ1-1, is DTGVSQNPRHKITKRGQNVTFRCDPISEHNRLYWYRQTLGQGPEFLTYFQNEAQLEKSRLLSDRFSAERPKGSFSTLEIQRTEQGDSAMYLCASSQNTEAFFGQGTRLTVV.

This clonotype was picked up many times. J is TRBJ2-1 and V is TRBV7-6, with a tentative D call TRBD1 (7 bases). With 7 bases removed from V and 3 bases from J, the gap between germline ends came to 16 bases. CDR1 is SGHVS and CDR2 is FNYEAQ in the germline V gene. The CDR3 runs 15 residues. The CDR3 spells CASTNGGGVYNEQFF. The CDR3 DNA reads TGTGCCAGCACGAACGGAGGGGGCGTCTACAATGAGCAGTTCTTC.

V gene TRBV12-3 or TRBV12-4 combines with J gene TRBJ2-3; 7 nucleotides align to TRBD2. J gave up 4 bases and V 5 bases, and 12 bases lay outside the gene matches. There are 16 residues in the CDR3. CDR3 region: CASSLYSGVVADTQYF. The CDR3 DNA reads TGTGCCAGCAGTCTCTACAGCGGGGTTGTCGCAGATACGCAGTATTTT.

For this clonotype: With a much larger clone just one base away, this may be a read error. The chain carries TRBV4-3 and TRBJ2-1; the D gene is possibly TRBD1 (7 bases). This CDR3 has 16 residues. CDR1 is LGHNA, CDR2 YSLEER, per germline. The CDR3 DNA follows: TGCGCCAGCAGCCAGGATCAGGGGGGTTCCTACAATGAGAAGTTCTTC. This codes for CASSQDQGGSYNEKFF.

In its sample, this clonotype was seen a few times. The chain uses TRBV11-2 and TRBJ2-7, with a weak D call TRBD1 (6 bases). Germline V gives CDR1 SGHAT, CDR2 FQNNGV. The CDR3 is made up of 13 amino acids. V was pared by 3 bases and J by 4 bases, with 10 bases between. CDR3 protein: CASSFRQGYEQYF. The DNA of the CDR3 is TGTGCCAGCAGCTTCAGGCAGGGGTACGAGCAGTACTTC.

This sequence joins TRBV4-1 and TRBJ2-1, with D hard to call. The germline gives CDR1 MGHRA, CDR2 YSYEKL. The V end lost 2 bases, the J end lost 4 bases, and 15 bases lay between the germline ends. The CDR3 length is 16 residues. Written as DNA, the CDR3 is TGCGCCAGCAGCCAAATGTATGGCGTCGTGTACAATGAGCAGTTCTTC. This gives the protein CASSQMYGVVYNEQFF.

This clonotype was recorded many times. This chain connects TRBV7-2 to TRBJ2-7; 12 positions agree with TRBD2. The CDR3 has 15 amino acids. Looked up from germline, CDR1 is SGHTA and CDR2 is FQGNSA. J was trimmed by 5 bases and V by 3 bases; bases with no gene match: 5. CDR3: CASSLLAGGPNEQYF. The CDR3 DNA reads TGTGCCAGCAGCTTGCTAGCGGGAGGGCCCAACGAGCAGTACTTC.

This clonotype occurred many times. The chain uses TRBV20-1 and TRBJ2-7; TRBD2 matches 10 bases. The germline V gene has CDR1 DFQATT and CDR2 SNEGSKA (reference sequence). The junction had 4 bases not matched to a gene; V was cut back by 0 bases and J by 2 bases. CDR3 size: 15 residues. The CDR3 DNA is TGCAGTGCTAGAGAATCGGGACTAGCGCCCTACGAGCAGTACTTC. Translated: CSARESGLAPYEQYF.

Only a few counts were recorded for this clonotype. The chain joins TRBV6-5 to TRBJ2-7; 9 bases agree with TRBD2. The V and J ends lost 6 bases and 4 bases, in that order; junction bases with no gene match: 4. This CDR3 comprises 13 residues. The V gene's germline CDR1 is MNHEY and CDR2 SVGAGI. The CDR3 region has the DNA TGTGCCAGCAGCAGCGGGAGGTTATACGAGCAGTACTTC. Its protein is CASSSGRLYEQYF.

This clonotype was seen a few times. The chain combines TRBV27 with TRBJ1-1, with 7 nucleotides matching TRBD1. There are 17 residues in the CDR3. Germline trimming cut 5 bases from V and 7 bases from J; bases unmatched to any gene: 19. The germline V gene encodes CDR1 MNHEY and CDR2 SMNVEV (reference sequence). CDR3 protein: CASSPGTVSGEVVEAFF. As DNA, the CDR3 is TGTGCCAGCAGTCCCGGGACAGTCAGCGGTGAAGTGGTTGAAGCTTTCTTT.

This clonotype was seen a handful of times. The chain joins TRBV30 to TRBJ2-7; TRBD1 agrees at 7 bases. Germline V gene data show CDR1 as GTSNPN and CDR2 as SVGIG (reference sequence). Unmatched junction bases numbered 5, after V lost 4 bases and J lost 5 bases. This CDR3 region has 12 residues. The CDR3 nucleotides read TGTGCCTGGAACCGGGACAGCCACGAGCAGTACTTC. This translates into CAWNRDSHEQYF.